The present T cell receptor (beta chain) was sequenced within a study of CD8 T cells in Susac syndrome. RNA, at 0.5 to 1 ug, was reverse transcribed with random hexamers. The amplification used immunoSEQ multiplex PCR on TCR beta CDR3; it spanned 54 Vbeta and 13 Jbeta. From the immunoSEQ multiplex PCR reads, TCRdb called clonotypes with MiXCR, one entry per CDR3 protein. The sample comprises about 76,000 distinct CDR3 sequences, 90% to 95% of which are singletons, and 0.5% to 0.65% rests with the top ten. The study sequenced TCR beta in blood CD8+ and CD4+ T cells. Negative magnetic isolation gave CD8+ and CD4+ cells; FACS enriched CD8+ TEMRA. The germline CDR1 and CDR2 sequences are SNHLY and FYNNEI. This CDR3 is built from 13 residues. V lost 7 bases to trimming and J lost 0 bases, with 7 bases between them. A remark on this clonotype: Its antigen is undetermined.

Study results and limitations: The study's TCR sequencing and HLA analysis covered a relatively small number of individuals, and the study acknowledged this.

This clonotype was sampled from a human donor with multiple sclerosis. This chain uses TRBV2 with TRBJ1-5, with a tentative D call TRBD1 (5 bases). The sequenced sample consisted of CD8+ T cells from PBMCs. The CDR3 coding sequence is TGTGCCAGCACAGGGAATAGCAATCAGCCCCAGCATTTT. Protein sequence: CASTGNSNQPQHF.